Listed here are 12 T cell receptor beta chains from one sample, sequenced in a study of OX40 agonist ivuxolimab in advanced cancers. The data were produced by immunoSEQ multiplex PCR, yet TCRdb's version contains in-frame clones alone and is incomplete. Here the sample spans around 110,000 clones, over 75% being singletons. Specimen: CD4+ or CD8+ T cells sorted from blood, collected in a trial of the OX40 agonist ivuxolimab. Receptor source: an adult with an advanced solid tumor such as melanoma, head and neck, liver or kidney cancer.

The rearrangement joins TRBV7-2 to TRBJ2-1, with 11 bases fitting TRBD2. The J segment lost 7 bases and the V segment lost 0 bases, leaving 5 bases of the junction unmatched. CDR3 size: 16 residues. In germline, CDR1 is SGHTA, CDR2 FQGNSA. The chain's CDR3 is CASSLAASGGSNEQFF. CDR3 in DNA: TGTGCCAGCAGCTTAGCGGCTAGCGGGGGGTCGAATGAGCAGTTCTTC. Filled out from reference TRBV7-2 and TRBJ2-1, the complete variable domain reads GAGVSQSPSNKVTEKGKDVELRCDPISGHTALYWYRQSLGQGLEFLIYFQGNSAPDKSGLPSDRFSAERTGGSVSTLTIQRTQQEDSAVYLCASSLAASGGSNEQFFGPGTRLTVL.

The chain employs TRBV18 and TRBJ2-2, with unresolved D. The V gene lost 6 bases and the J gene lost 2 bases, with 10 bases spanning the gap. The CDR3 contains 14 residues. CDR1 and CDR2 from the germline V gene are KGHSH and LQKENI. The DNA of the CDR3 is TGTGCCAGCTCTCCCGACACCAACACCGGGGAGCTGTTTTTT. The encoded protein is CASSPDTNTGELFF.

The V and J genes are TRBV25-1 and TRBJ2-5; 10 bases align to TRBD1. The CDR3 is 14 residues long. Germline CDR1 is MGHDK and CDR2 is SYGVNS. The V segment lost 8 bases and the J segment 5 bases; nucleotides outside the gene matches: 8. The chain's CDR3 is CASLGQGVNETQYF. CDR3 nucleotides: TGTGCCAGCCTTGGACAGGGGGTGAACGAGACCCAGTACTTC. Full variable domain (outside the CDR3, taken from reference TRBV25-1 and TRBJ2-5): EADIYQTPRYLVIGTGKKITLECSQTMGHDKMYWYQQDPGMELHLIHYSYGVNSTEKGDLSSESTVSRIRTEHFPLTLESARPSHTSQYLCASLGQGVNETQYFGPGTRLLVL.

The rearrangement joins TRBV19 to TRBJ1-2; D not certain. The germline V gene has CDR1 LNHDA and CDR2 SQIVND (reference sequence). This CDR3 spans 13 amino acids. Between the trimmed V and J ends, which lost 4 bases and 1 base, there was a span of 7 bases. The CDR3 sequence: CASSREVNYGYTF. The CDR3 nucleotides are TGTGCCAGTAGTAGAGAAGTTAACTATGGCTACACCTTC. Combining the CDR3 with reference TRBV19 and TRBJ1-2 gives the whole variable domain DGGITQSPKYLFRKEGQNVTLSCEQNLNHDAMYWYRQDPGQGLRLIYYSQIVNDFQKGDIAEGYSVSREKKESFPLTVTSAQKNPTAFYLCASSREVNYGYTFGSGTRLTVV.

The chain uses TRBV30 and TRBJ1-1; 7 bases map to TRBD1. Germline V gene data show CDR1 as GTSNPN and CDR2 as SVGIG (reference sequence). V shed 3 bases, J shed 1 base, and the junction held 5 bases outside the gene matches. The CDR3 has 14 amino acids. CDR3 DNA: TGTGCCTGGAGGGTGAGACAGGGGAACACTGAAGCTTTCTTT. Its translation: CAWRVRQGNTEAFF.

The rearrangement uses TRBV29-1 and TRBJ1-6; D perhaps matches TRBD1 (5 bases). V lost 8 bases and J lost 8, with 22 bases in between. The CDR3 runs 15 residues. Germline CDR1 is SQVTM and CDR2 is ANQGSEA. CDR3 amino acids: CSYSAGDPADSPLHF. Written as DNA, the CDR3 is TGCAGCTACTCGGCCGGGGACCCAGCGGATTCACCCCTCCACTTT. The complete variable domain, with remaining parts taken from reference TRBV29-1 and TRBJ1-6, reads SAVISQKPSRDICQRGTSLTIQCQVDSQVTMMFWYRQQPGQSLTLIATANQGSEATYESGFVIDKFPISRPNLTFSTLTVSNMSPEDSSIYLCSYSAGDPADSPLHFGNGTRLTVT.

The rearrangement uses TRBV6-5 and TRBJ1-6; no firm D call. The length of the CDR3 is 14 residues. The germline CDR1 and CDR2 sequences are MNHEY and SVGAGI. V was trimmed by 2 bases and J by 5 bases, leaving 7 bases between them. The CDR3 spells CASSYGRNNSPLHF. The DNA for the CDR3 is TGTGCCAGCAGTTACGGCAGAAATAATTCACCCCTCCACTTT.

The chain is built from TRBV11-2 and TRBJ1-1, with D maybe TRBD1 (5 bases). The CDR3 runs to 15 residues. V was trimmed by 2 bases and J by 0 bases, leaving 10 bases between them. The germline V gene encodes CDR1 SGHAT and CDR2 FQNNGV. CDR3 nucleotide sequence: TGTGCCAGCAGCTTAACCTCACAGGTGAACACTGAAGCTTTCTTT. Translating gives CASSLTSQVNTEAFF.

DNA for the CDR3: TGCGCCAGCAGCCAAACCAACAGGGGGCGGGAGACTGAAGCTTTCTTT. It encodes CASSQTNRGRETEAFF. The genes are TRBV5-1 and TRBJ1-1; the match to TRBD1 covers 9 bases. The CDR3 is 16 residues long. Losses at the gene ends were 4 bases for V and 5 bases for J; bases not matched to a gene: 12. Germline V CDR1 and CDR2: SGHRS, YFSETQ.

The V call is TRBV4-2, the J call TRBJ2-3; 11 bases agree with TRBD2. The germline gives CDR1 LGHNA, CDR2 YNFKEQ. This CDR3 has 16 amino acids. The V segment lost 2 bases and the J segment 2 bases; nucleotides outside the gene matches: 3. The CDR3 protein is CASSQLAGGHTDTQYF. The CDR3 region has the DNA TGTGCCAGCAGCCAACTAGCGGGGGGTCACACAGATACGCAGTATTTT.

In the case of this clone: The identical CDR3 is also encoded by other nucleotide sequences in the sample. The V call is TRBV4-3, the J call TRBJ2-2, with D perhaps matching TRBD1 (5 bases). Between the trimmed V and J ends, which lost 0 bases and 5 bases, there was a span of 16 bases. This CDR3 has 17 residues. The V gene's germline CDR1 is LGHNA and CDR2 YSLEER. CDR3 nucleotide sequence: TGCGCCAGCAGCCAAGAAAGTTGGGCCCAGGGAACCGGGGAGCTGTTTTTT. Translated, it gives CASSQESWAQGTGELFF.

V gene TRBV5-1 combines with J gene TRBJ2-4; D may be TRBD2 (5 bases). Germline V gene data show CDR1 as SGHRS and CDR2 as YFSETQ. The CDR3 covers 14 residues. The V and J ends lost 0 bases and 6 bases respectively, with 10 bases between them. The CDR3 region has the DNA TGCGCCAGCAGCTTGGCTCTAGCCGGAAACATTCAGTACTTC. It specifies CASSLALAGNIQYF.